The T cell receptor (beta chain) described here comes from a study of CD8 T cells in ankylosing spondylitis. Quantitative 5'-RACE with molecular barcodes generated TCR beta libraries. TCRdb re-called the 5' RACE reads through MiXCR, storing one row per CDR3 protein. The sample contains 300,000 to 350,000 distinct CDR3 sequences, more than 9% of which appear only once. General study results and limits: Characteristic of ankylosing spondylitis blood, it appeared, was a TCR beta motif comprising several highly homologous variants. Earlier authors reported some of these motif variants in reactive arthritis synovial fluid and blood. Significant enrichment of disease-linked clones was reportedly seen in matched ankylosing spondylitis synovial fluid.

This clonotype was observed many times. Its target is not known. The V gene's germline CDR1 is MNHNS and CDR2 SASEGT. V lost 6 bases and J lost 6; bases outside the gene matches: 5. The CDR3 is 13 amino acids. Specimen: blood, either unsorted or a sorted T cell fraction (not recorded which). V gene TRBV6-1 combines with J gene TRBJ2-5; 9 nucleotides align to TRBD1. This TCR was sampled from a female donor with ankylosing spondylitis or in good health (not recorded which). CDR3 in DNA: TGTGCCAGCAGCTCAGGGACAGGGAAGACCCAGTACTTC. Its protein product is CASSSGTGKTQYF.